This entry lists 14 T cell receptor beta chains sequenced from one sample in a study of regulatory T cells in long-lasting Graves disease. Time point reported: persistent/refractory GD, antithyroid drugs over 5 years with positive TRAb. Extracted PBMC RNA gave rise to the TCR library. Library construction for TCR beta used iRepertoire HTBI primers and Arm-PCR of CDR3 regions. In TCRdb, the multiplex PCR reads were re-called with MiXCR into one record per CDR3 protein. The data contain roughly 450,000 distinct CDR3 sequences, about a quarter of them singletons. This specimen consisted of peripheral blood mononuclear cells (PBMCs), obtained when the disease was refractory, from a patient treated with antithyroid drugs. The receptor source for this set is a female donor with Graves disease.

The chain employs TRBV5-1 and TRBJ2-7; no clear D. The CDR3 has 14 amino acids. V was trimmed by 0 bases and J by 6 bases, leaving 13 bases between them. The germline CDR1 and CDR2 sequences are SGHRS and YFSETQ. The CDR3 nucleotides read TGCGCCAGCAGCTTGGGGTGGGTCGTGGGCGAGCAGTACTTC. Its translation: CASSLGWVVGEQYF.

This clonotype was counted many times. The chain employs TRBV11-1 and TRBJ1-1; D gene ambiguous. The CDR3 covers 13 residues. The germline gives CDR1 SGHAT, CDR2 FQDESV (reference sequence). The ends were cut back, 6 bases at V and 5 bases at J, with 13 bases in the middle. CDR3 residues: CASSLRVGTEAFF. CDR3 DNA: TGTGCCAGCAGTTTAAGGGTAGGAACTGAAGCTTTCTTT.

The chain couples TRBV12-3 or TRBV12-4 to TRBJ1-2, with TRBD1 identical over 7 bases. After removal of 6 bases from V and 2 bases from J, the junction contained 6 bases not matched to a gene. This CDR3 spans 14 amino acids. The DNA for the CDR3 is TGTGCCAGCAGAACCCAGGGGGGGAACTATGGCTACACCTTC. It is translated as CASRTQGGNYGYTF.

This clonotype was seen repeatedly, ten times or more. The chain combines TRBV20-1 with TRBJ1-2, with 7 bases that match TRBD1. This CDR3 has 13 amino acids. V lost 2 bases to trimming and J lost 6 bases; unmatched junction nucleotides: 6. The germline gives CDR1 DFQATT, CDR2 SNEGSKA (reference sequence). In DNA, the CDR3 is TGCAGTGCTAGACCTTACAGGGGCGATGGCTACACCTTC. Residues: CSARPYRGDGYTF.

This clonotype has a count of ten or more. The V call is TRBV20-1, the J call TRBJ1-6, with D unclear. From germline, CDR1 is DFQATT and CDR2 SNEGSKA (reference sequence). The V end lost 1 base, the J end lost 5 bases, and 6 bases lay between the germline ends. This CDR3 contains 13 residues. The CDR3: CSARVLDNSPLHF. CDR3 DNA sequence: TGCAGTGCTAGAGTGCTGGATAATTCACCCCTCCACTTT.

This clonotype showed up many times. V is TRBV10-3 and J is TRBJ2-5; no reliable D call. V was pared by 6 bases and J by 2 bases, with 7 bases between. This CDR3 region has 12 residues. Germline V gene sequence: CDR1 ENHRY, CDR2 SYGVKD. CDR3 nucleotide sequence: TGTGCCATCAGACAGCCTCAAGAGACCCAGTACTTC. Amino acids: CAIRQPQETQYF.

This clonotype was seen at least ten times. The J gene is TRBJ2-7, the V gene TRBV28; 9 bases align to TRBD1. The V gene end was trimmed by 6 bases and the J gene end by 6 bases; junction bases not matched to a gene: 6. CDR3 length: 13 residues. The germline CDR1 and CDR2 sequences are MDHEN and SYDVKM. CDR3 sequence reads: CASSGTGISEQYF. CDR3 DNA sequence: TGTGCCAGCAGCGGGACAGGGATTAGCGAGCAGTACTTC. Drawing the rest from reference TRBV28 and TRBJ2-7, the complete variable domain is DVKVTQSSRYLVKRTGEKVFLECVQDMDHENMFWYRQDPGLGLRLIYFSYDVKMKEKGDIPEGYSVSREKKERFSLILESASTNQTSMYLCASSGTGISEQYFGPGTRLTVT.

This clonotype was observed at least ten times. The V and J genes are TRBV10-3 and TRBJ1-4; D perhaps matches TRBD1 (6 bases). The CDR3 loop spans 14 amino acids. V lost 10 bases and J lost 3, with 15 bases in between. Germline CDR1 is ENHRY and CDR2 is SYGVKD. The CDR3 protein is CASQRGSPNEKLFF. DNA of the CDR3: TGTGCCAGCCAGAGGGGGTCGCCTAATGAAAAACTGTTTTTT.

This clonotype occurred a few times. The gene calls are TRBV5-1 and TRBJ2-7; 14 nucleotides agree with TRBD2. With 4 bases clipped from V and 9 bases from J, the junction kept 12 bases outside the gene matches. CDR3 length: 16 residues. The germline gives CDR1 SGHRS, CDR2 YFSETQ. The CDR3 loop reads CASSVTSGLAGDRQYF. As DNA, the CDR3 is TGCGCCAGCAGCGTCACCTCGGGACTAGCGGGAGATCGGCAGTACTTC.

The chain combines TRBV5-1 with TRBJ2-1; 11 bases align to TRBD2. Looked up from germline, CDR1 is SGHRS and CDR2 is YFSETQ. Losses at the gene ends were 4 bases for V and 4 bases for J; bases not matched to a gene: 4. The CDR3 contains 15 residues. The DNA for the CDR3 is TGCGCCAGCAGCCAAACTAGCGGGGGTTACAATGAGCAGTTCTTC. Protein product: CASSQTSGGYNEQFF.

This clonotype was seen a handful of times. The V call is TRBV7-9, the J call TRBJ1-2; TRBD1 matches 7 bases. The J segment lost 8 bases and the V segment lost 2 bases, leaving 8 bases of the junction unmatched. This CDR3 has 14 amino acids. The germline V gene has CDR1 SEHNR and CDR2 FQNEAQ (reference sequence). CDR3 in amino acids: CASSLFQGDGGYTF. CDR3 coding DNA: TGTGCCAGCAGCTTATTTCAGGGGGACGGAGGCTACACCTTC.

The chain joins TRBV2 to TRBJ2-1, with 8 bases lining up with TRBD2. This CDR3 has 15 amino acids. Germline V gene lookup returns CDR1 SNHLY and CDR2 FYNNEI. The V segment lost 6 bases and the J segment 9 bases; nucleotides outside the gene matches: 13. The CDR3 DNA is TGTGCCAGCAGCTTACAAGCGGGAGCCGGGGTTGAGCAGTTCTTC. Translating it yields CASSLQAGAGVEQFF.

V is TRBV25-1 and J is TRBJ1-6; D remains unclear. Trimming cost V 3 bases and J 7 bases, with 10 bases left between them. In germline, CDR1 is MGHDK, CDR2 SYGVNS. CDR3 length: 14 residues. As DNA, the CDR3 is TGTGCCAGCAGTGATTCAGCGTGGAATTCACCCCTCCACTTT. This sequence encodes CASSDSAWNSPLHF. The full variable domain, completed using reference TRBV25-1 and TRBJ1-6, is EADIYQTPRYLVIGTGKKITLECSQTMGHDKMYWYQQDPGMELHLIHYSYGVNSTEKGDLSSESTVSRIRTEHFPLTLESARPSHTSQYLCASSDSAWNSPLHFGNGTRLTVT.

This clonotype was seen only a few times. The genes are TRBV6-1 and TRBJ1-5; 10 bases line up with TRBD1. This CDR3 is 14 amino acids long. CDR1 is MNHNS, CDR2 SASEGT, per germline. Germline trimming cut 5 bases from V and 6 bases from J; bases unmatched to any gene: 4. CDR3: CASSTGQGGQPQHF. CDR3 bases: TGTGCCAGCAGTACCGGACAGGGGGGTCAGCCCCAGCATTTT.